Presented here are 22 T cell receptor beta chains from one specimen sequenced in a study of blood T cells in healthy people across ages (dated by TCRdb to about 2015). Library construction relied on 5' RACE. Sequencing was carried out with an Illumina HiSeq 2500. A second about 6 to 11 cycle PCR used a sample-barcoded 5' primer and a J-beta primer mix. TCRdb reprocessed the public reads (quality trimming at Q25 with fastp, clone calling with MiXCR) and kept in-frame beta chains. One record per CDR3 amino acid sequence lists the most common genes and DNA. The sample table records some 1.6 million distinct CDR3 sequences; roughly a third of these occur just once. The top ten clones comprise around 11% of the sample. The sample consisted of blood. These receptors originate from a woman in her twenties or thirties in good health.

In this sample, this clonotype turned up a few times. The chain is built from TRBV7-9 and TRBJ2-7; D possibly corresponds to TRBD1 (6 bases). Germline CDR1 and CDR2: SEHNR and FQNEAQ (reference sequence). The CDR3 has 13 residues. Trimming stripped 5 bases from V and 5 bases from J, with 13 bases between. CDR3 coding DNA: TGTGCCAGCAGCAGGGCAGGGACAAACGAGCAGTACTTC. Translation: CASSRAGTNEQYF.

The sample holds many counts of this clonotype. The chain links TRBV12-3 or TRBV12-4 to TRBJ2-1; TRBD1 agrees at 11 bases. The CDR3 extends over 16 amino acids. V gave up 5 bases and J gave up 9 bases; unmatched junction bases: 12. DNA of the CDR3: TGTGCCAGCAGTAGGACAGGGGGCGTATCTTACGGTGAGCAGTTCTTC. As protein: CASSRTGGVSYGEQFF.

The genes are TRBV5-4 and TRBJ2-3; a possible D gene is TRBD2 (5 bases). This CDR3 is 16 amino acids long. Trimming stripped 0 bases from V and 0 bases from J, with 11 bases between. Germline loops: CDR1 SGHNT, CDR2 YYREEE (reference sequence). In DNA, the CDR3 is TGTGCCAGCAGCTTGGGGAGGCAGCGTAGCACAGATACGCAGTATTTT. Protein product: CASSLGRQRSTDTQYF.

In this sample, this clonotype turned up a few times. The V and J genes are TRBV5-1 and TRBJ2-1; TRBD2 matches 13 bases. V lost 0 bases to trimming and J lost 0 bases; unmatched junction nucleotides: 9. The CDR3 has 20 residues. CDR1 and CDR2 (germline): SGHRS, YFSETQ. The CDR3 bases are TGCGCCAGCAGCTTGGCCGGGGGACTAGCGGGACCGATCTCCTACAATGAGCAGTTCTTC. Protein sequence: CASSLAGGLAGPISYNEQFF.

A few counts support this clonotype. The J gene is TRBJ2-3, the V gene TRBV20-1; D may be TRBD1 (6 bases). The CDR3 has 14 amino acids. The germline CDR1 and CDR2 sequences are DFQATT and SNEGSKA (reference sequence). V lost 3 bases to trimming and J lost 3 bases, with 13 bases between them. This CDR3 reads CSASFRGGTDTQYF. The CDR3 DNA reads as TGCAGTGCTAGTTTTCGAGGGGGAACAGATACGCAGTATTTT.

This clonotype has only a few counts. The rearrangement uses TRBV9 and TRBJ2-1, with TRBD2 matching over 9 bases. This CDR3 contains 16 residues. Looked up from germline, CDR1 is SGDLS and CDR2 is YYNGEE. V lost 0 bases to trimming and J lost 9 bases; unmatched junction nucleotides: 10. The CDR3 DNA sequence: TGTGCCAGCAGCGTAGATAAGCGGGGGGCCGCCGTTGAGCAGTTCTTC. This translates into CASSVDKRGAAVEQFF.

This chain uses TRBV27 with TRBJ2-7, with 8 bases fitting TRBD1. Germline CDR1 is MNHEY and CDR2 is SMNVEV (reference sequence). CDR3 length: 15 amino acids. V trimming: 2 bases; J trimming: 6 bases; junction bases outside the gene matches: 9. The CDR3 is CASSLRPGQVLEQYF. CDR3 DNA: TGTGCCAGCAGTTTAAGGCCGGGACAGGTGCTCGAGCAGTACTTC.

This clonotype was detected ten times or more. At one end, the junction sequence differs from germline, possibly due to a read error. V and J are TRBV5-1 and TRBJ2-3; D unresolved. CDR1 is SGHRS and CDR2 is YFSETQ in the germline V gene. This CDR3 spans 11 amino acids. The CDR3 spells CASSLADTQYF. CDR3 bases: TGTGCCAGCAGTTTAGCAGATACGCAGTATTTT.

This clonotype was counted only a few times. DNA of the CDR3: TGCAGCGTTGAGTACACTTACAATGAGCAGTTCTTC. Amino acid sequence: CSVEYTYNEQFF. The genes are TRBV29-1 and TRBJ2-1; D ambiguous. V was cut by 3 bases and J by 4 bases, with 7 bases left in between. CDR1 is SQVTM, CDR2 ANQGSEA, per germline. This CDR3 spans 12 amino acids.

On this clonotype: At one end the junction does not follow the germline gene, possibly because of a read error. CDR3 sequence (DNA): TGCGCCGGCAGCCCCGGGACAGGCTTCTATGGCTACACCTTC. Protein: CAGSPGTGFYGYTF. V and J are TRBV5-1 and TRBJ1-2; 8 nucleotides line up with TRBD1. Germline V lookup: CDR1 SGHRS, CDR2 YFSETQ. This CDR3 contains 14 residues.

This clonotype came up a few times. CDR3 bases: TGTGCCAGCGTACAGGGCCCCCACACAGATACGCAGTATTTT. It specifies CASVQGPHTDTQYF. The chain combines TRBV12-3 or TRBV12-4 with TRBJ2-3, with D maybe TRBD1 (6 bases). With 8 bases removed from V and 2 bases from J, the gap between germline ends came to 14 bases. CDR3 length: 14 amino acids.

The gene calls are TRBV15 and TRBJ1-2; 10 bases align to TRBD1. CDR1 and CDR2 from the germline V gene are LNHNV and YYDKDF (reference sequence). The length of the CDR3 is 14 residues. With V trimmed by 2 bases and J by 8 bases, 5 bases remained unmatched. CDR3 coding DNA: TGTGCCACCAGCAGATCGACAGGGGGCGAAGGCTACACCTTC. Translation gives CATSRSTGGEGYTF.

This clonotype was detected a few times. The V call is TRBV7-2, the J call TRBJ2-7; 7 bases are shared with TRBD2. J gave up 0 bases and V 2 bases, and 13 bases lay outside the gene matches. This CDR3 comprises 18 residues. Germline loops: CDR1 SGHTA, CDR2 FQGNSA. CDR3 protein: CASSLIASGGPISYEQYF. CDR3 in DNA: TGTGCCAGCAGCTTAATAGCTAGCGGAGGACCCATCTCCTACGAGCAGTACTTC.

The chain combines TRBV10-3 with TRBJ2-3; 8 bases align to TRBD2. With 2 bases clipped from V and 0 bases from J, the junction kept 1 base outside the gene matches. CDR1 and CDR2 (germline): ENHRY, SYGVKD. The CDR3 length is 15 residues. The CDR3 DNA sequence: TGTGCCATCAGTGAGCGGGGGGGAAGCACAGATACGCAGTATTTT. It yields the protein CAISERGGSTDTQYF.

This chain links TRBV5-1 with TRBJ2-7; 8 positions agree with TRBD1. The V gene end was trimmed by 3 bases and the J gene end by 0 bases; junction bases not matched to a gene: 11. Germline V lookup: CDR1 SGHRS, CDR2 YFSETQ. The CDR3 contains 17 residues. CDR3 amino acids: CASSCDYRGMDSYEQYF. Here the CDR3 DNA reads TGCGCCAGCAGCTGTGATTACAGGGGGATGGACTCCTACGAGCAGTACTTC.

In the case of this clonotype: One end of the junction is discordant with germline, which a read error may explain. The rearrangement links TRBV11-2 to TRBJ1-2; D remains ambiguous. There are 13 residues in the CDR3. Germline V CDR1 and CDR2: SGHAT, FQNNGV. The CDR3 spells CASSFGRNYGDTF. DNA of the CDR3: TGTGCCAGCAGCTTCGGCAGGAACTATGGCGACACCTTC. Drawing the rest from reference TRBV11-2 and TRBJ1-2, the complete variable domain is EAGVAQSPRYKIIEKRQSVAFWCNPISGHATLYWYQQILGQGPKLLIQFQNNGVVDDSQLPKDRFSAERLKGVDSTLKIQPAKLEDSAVYLCASSFGRNYGDTFGSGTRLTVV.

This clonotype was seen many times. The chain has TRBV10-3 and TRBJ2-5; 10 nucleotides align to TRBD2. V lost 5 bases to trimming and J lost 2 bases; unmatched junction nucleotides: 2. Germline values: CDR1 ENHRY, CDR2 SYGVKD. This CDR3 is 14 amino acids long. In nucleotides, the CDR3 is TGTGCCATCAGTTGGACTAGCGGACAAGAGACCCAGTACTTC. This translates into CAISWTSGQETQYF.

The chain has TRBV7-2 and TRBJ2-3, with TRBD2 matching 7 bases. Germline CDR1 SGHTA, CDR2 FQGNSA. The J segment lost 1 base and the V segment lost 0 bases, leaving 10 bases of the junction unmatched. This CDR3 is built from 18 residues. The CDR3: CASSLAMSGASRTDTQYF. CDR3 DNA: TGTGCCAGCAGCTTAGCGATGAGCGGGGCCTCCCGCACAGATACGCAGTATTTT.

This clonotype came up a few times. The rearrangement links TRBV27 to TRBJ2-3, with D perhaps given as TRBD1 or TRBD2 (5 bases each). The CDR3 totals 12 residues. Between the trimmed V and J ends, which lost 9 bases and 8 bases, there was a span of 15 bases. Germline V lookup: CDR1 MNHEY, CDR2 SMNVEV (reference sequence). CDR3 coding DNA: TGTGCCAGTTCGAACGGGGCCGGTACGCAGTATTTT. Its translation: CASSNGAGTQYF.

The count of this clonotype is one. This chain joins TRBV29-1 and TRBJ2-5; 12 bases line up with TRBD2. Gene TRBJ2-7 matches the end of the DNA better, so the J call may be wrong. The CDR3 spans 14 residues. Germline values: CDR1 SQVTM, CDR2 ANQGSEA. As DNA, the CDR3 is TGCAGCGTTGGCGGACTAGCGGGAACCTGCGAGCAGTACTTC. Residues: CSVGGLAGTCEQYF.

On this clonotype itself: A read error may account for a junction end that differs from germline. The V gene is TRBV7-9, the J gene TRBJ2-7; D may be TRBD2 (5 bases). CDR3 length equals 17 residues. Germline V lookup: CDR1 SEHNR, CDR2 FQNEAQ (reference sequence). CDR3 protein: CAGSPPPLRDASYEQYF. The CDR3 nucleotides read TGTGCCGGCAGCCCTCCCCCTCTACGGGATGCATCCTACGAGCAGTACTTC. Full variable domain (outside the CDR3, taken from reference TRBV7-9 and TRBJ2-7): DTGVSQNPRHKITKRGQNVTFRCDPISEHNRLYWYRQTLGQGPEFLTYFQNEAQLEKSRLLSDRFSAERPKGSFSTLEIQRTEQGDSAMYLCAGSPPPLRDASYEQYFGPGTRLTVT.

About this clonotype: This clone may be a read error of a much larger clone one base away. In nucleotides, the CDR3 is TGTGCCAGCAGCTTAGCGGTAGATGAGCGGTTCTTC. Protein product: CASSLAVDERFF. J is TRBJ2-1 and V is TRBV7-9; D is unresolved. The CDR3 has 12 amino acids. From germline, CDR1 is SEHNR and CDR2 FQNEAQ (reference sequence). Looking up the rest from reference TRBV7-9 and TRBJ2-1 gives the full variable domain: DTGVSQNPRHKITKRGQNVTFRCDPISEHNRLYWYRQTLGQGPEFLTYFQNEAQLEKSRLLSDRFSAERPKGSFSTLEIQRTEQGDSAMYLCASSLAVDERFFGPGTRLTVL.